Following are 16 T cell receptor beta chains from one sample sequenced in a study of OX40 agonist ivuxolimab in advanced cancers. Sequencing used immunoSEQ multiplex PCR; TCRdb keeps in-frame clones, though not all of them. The sample holds around 79,000 clones, 88% seen once. The sequenced sample was CD4+ or CD8+ T cells sorted from blood, obtained in a trial of the OX40 agonist ivuxolimab. The source is an adult with an advanced solid tumor such as melanoma, head and neck, liver or kidney cancer.

This chain connects TRBV30 to TRBJ2-1, with 7 nucleotides matching TRBD2. CDR3 size: 14 residues. The J segment lost 2 bases and the V segment lost 5 bases, leaving 6 bases of the junction unmatched. Per the germline V gene, CDR1 is GTSNPN and CDR2 is SVGIG (reference sequence). This CDR3 is CAWGEGGAYNEQFF. The CDR3 region has the DNA TGTGCCTGGGGTGAGGGAGGGGCCTACAATGAGCAGTTCTTC.

This chain links TRBV4-2 with TRBJ2-7; 10 bases line up with TRBD2. The germline V gene encodes CDR1 LGHNA and CDR2 YNFKEQ. The V and J ends lost 6 bases and 0 bases, in that order; junction bases with no gene match: 2. The CDR3 length is 14 residues. CDR3: CASSLAGGSYEQYF. The CDR3 nucleotides are TGTGCCAGCAGTTTAGCGGGAGGCTCCTACGAGCAGTACTTC.

This clone was counted a single time. The chain joins TRBV19 to TRBJ2-6, with D unclear. Germline V gene data show CDR1 as LNHDA and CDR2 as SQIVND (reference sequence). Trimming pared 3 bases from V and 0 bases from J, leaving 6 bases between. CDR3 length: 15 amino acids. In nucleotides, the CDR3 is TGTGCCAGTAGTATGGTCATCTCTGGGGCCAACGTCCTGACTTTC. Translating it yields CASSMVISGANVLTF. The whole variable domain, remainder taken from reference TRBV19 and TRBJ2-6, is DGGITQSPKYLFRKEGQNVTLSCEQNLNHDAMYWYRQDPGQGLRLIYYSQIVNDFQKGDIAEGYSVSREKKESFPLTVTSAQKNPTAFYLCASSMVISGANVLTFGAGSRLTVL.

The chain carries TRBV5-4 and TRBJ2-3; 7 positions agree with TRBD2. Germline lookup yields CDR1 SGHNT and CDR2 YYREEE (reference sequence). There are 17 residues in the CDR3. Trimming took 0 bases from V and 0 from J; bases not matched to a gene: 7. CDR3 nucleotide sequence: TGTGCCAGCAGCTTGGTACGGGGCGGGAGTAGCACAGATACGCAGTATTTT. It specifies CASSLVRGGSSTDTQYF.

The chain carries TRBV6-6 and TRBJ2-7; 8 bases match TRBD2. V trimming: 5 bases; J trimming: 3 bases; junction bases outside the gene matches: 6. In germline, CDR1 is MNHNY, CDR2 SVGAGI (reference sequence). The CDR3 is 14 residues long. The CDR3 sequence is CASSKLAGDYEQYF. CDR3 bases: TGTGCCAGCAGTAAGCTAGCGGGTGACTACGAGCAGTACTTC.

The rearrangement links TRBV9 to TRBJ1-2; possibly TRBD1 for D (6 bases). The CDR3 is made up of 15 amino acids. V was trimmed by 4 bases and J by 0 bases, leaving 13 bases between them. CDR1 SGDLS and CDR2 YYNGEE come from the germline V gene. The CDR3 loop reads CASSPGQIANYGYTF. The CDR3 DNA reads TGTGCCAGCAGCCCCGGACAGATTGCTAACTATGGCTACACCTTC.

The CDR3 DNA is TGCGCCAGCACCCCCCTAGCGGGAATGGAGGGGAATGAGCAGTTCTTC. It codes for CASTPLAGMEGNEQFF. The chain combines TRBV5-1 with TRBJ2-1; 9 bases map to TRBD2. Germline V gene lookup returns CDR1 SGHRS and CDR2 YFSETQ. V trimming: 6 bases; J trimming: 7 bases; junction bases outside the gene matches: 14. This CDR3 comprises 16 residues.

The rearrangement joins TRBV10-1 to TRBJ2-5, with D possibly matching TRBD1 (6 bases). The germline V and J ends were trimmed by 3 bases and 1 base, with 12 bases remaining between them. Germline V lookup: CDR1 WNHNN, CDR2 SYGVQD (reference sequence). There are 15 residues in the CDR3. The CDR3 DNA reads as TGCGCCAGCAGTGACAGGGAAGGGGGCCAAGAGACCCAGTACTTC. Translated, it gives CASSDREGGQETQYF.

The chain combines TRBV11-2 with TRBJ2-1, with 7 bases fitting TRBD2. Looked up from germline, CDR1 is SGHAT and CDR2 is FQNNGV. The CDR3 is 15 amino acids. The ends lost 1 base at V and 7 bases at J; junction bases unmatched: 7. The CDR3 region is CASSLVWEGRNEQFF. CDR3 nucleotides: TGTGCCAGCAGCTTAGTATGGGAGGGGCGGAATGAGCAGTTCTTC.

V is TRBV15 and J is TRBJ1-4; the D is unclear. This CDR3 has 14 residues. Germline-derived CDR1 and CDR2 are LNHNV and YYDKDF (reference sequence). Trimming pared 1 base from V and 3 bases from J, leaving 6 bases between. The DNA of the CDR3 is TGTGCCACCAGCAGAGGGGCATCTAATGAAAAACTGTTTTTT. Amino acids: CATSRGASNEKLFF.

This chain connects TRBV12-1 to TRBJ2-6; TRBD2 is the table's D call, not checked against the DNA. TRBV12-1 is tagged as a pseudogene. The CDR3 has 20 residues. CDR3 bases: TGTGCCAGCAGAACCGAGAGGAGGGTTGAGGCCGACTCTGGGGCCAACGTCCTGACTTTC. This sequence encodes CASRTERRVEADSGANVLTF.

This clone was picked up one time. The rearrangement links TRBV19 to TRBJ2-5; TRBD2 matches at 7 bases. V gave up 5 bases and J gave up 2 bases; unmatched junction bases: 11. This CDR3 comprises 16 residues. Looked up from germline, CDR1 is LNHDA and CDR2 is SQIVND (reference sequence). CDR3: CASSPAGRERQETQYF. The DNA for the CDR3 is TGTGCCAGTAGTCCCGCAGGGAGGGAACGACAAGAGACCCAGTACTTC.

This chain links TRBV11-3 with TRBJ2-3, with D tentatively TRBD1 (6 bases). V was trimmed by 3 bases and J by 1 base, leaving 14 bases between them. This CDR3 region has 16 residues. CDR1 and CDR2 (germline): SGHNT, YENEEA. Here the CDR3 reads CASSLGAIAGTDTQYF. The CDR3 DNA reads TGTGCCAGCAGCTTGGGGGCGATTGCGGGCACAGATACGCAGTATTTT.

Here the CDR3 DNA reads TGTGCCAGCAGCTTGGGCGGCCAGGGGGTTTTTAACGAGCAGTACTTC. It translates to CASSLGGQGVFNEQYF. The chain carries TRBV5-4 and TRBJ2-7, with 7 bases matching TRBD1. J gave up 5 bases and V 0 bases, and 11 bases lay outside the gene matches. The CDR3 is 16 amino acids. The germline CDR1 and CDR2 sequences are SGHNT and YYREEE (reference sequence).

CDR3 in DNA: TGTGCCAGCTCATCAACACGTGGGGTCTCTGGAAACACCATATATTTT. This translates into CASSSTRGVSGNTIYF. This chain links TRBV18 with TRBJ1-3, with no clear D. Trimming stripped 5 bases from V and 0 bases from J, with 14 bases between. CDR1 KGHSH and CDR2 LQKENI come from the germline V gene. The CDR3 spans 16 residues.

The CDR3 DNA sequence: TGTGCCAGCAGTGAGAACGGTTTCTATGGCTACACCTTC. Protein: CASSENGFYGYTF. The gene calls are TRBV2 and TRBJ1-2; D unresolved. The germline V gene encodes CDR1 SNHLY and CDR2 FYNNEI. Between the trimmed V and J ends, which lost 3 bases and 4 bases, there was a span of 9 bases. The CDR3 contains 13 residues.